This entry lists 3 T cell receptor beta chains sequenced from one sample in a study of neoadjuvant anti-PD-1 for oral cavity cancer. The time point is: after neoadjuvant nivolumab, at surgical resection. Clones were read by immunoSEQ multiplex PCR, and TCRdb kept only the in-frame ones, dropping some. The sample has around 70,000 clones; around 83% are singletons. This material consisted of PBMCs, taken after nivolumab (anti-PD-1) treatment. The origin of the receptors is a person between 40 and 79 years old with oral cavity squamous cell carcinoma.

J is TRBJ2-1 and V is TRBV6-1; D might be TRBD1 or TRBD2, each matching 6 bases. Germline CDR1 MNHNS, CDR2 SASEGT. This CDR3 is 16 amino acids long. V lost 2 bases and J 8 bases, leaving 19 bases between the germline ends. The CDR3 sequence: CASSEKGVRGQDEQFF. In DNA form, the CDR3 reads TGTGCCAGCAGTGAAAAAGGGGTTCGGGGGCAGGATGAGCAGTTCTTC.

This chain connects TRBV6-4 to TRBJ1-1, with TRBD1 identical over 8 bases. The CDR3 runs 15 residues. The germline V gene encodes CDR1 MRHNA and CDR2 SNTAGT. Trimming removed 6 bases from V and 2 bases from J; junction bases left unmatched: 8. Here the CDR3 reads CASRPTGAGNTEAFF. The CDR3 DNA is TGTGCCAGCAGACCGACAGGGGCGGGAAACACTGAAGCTTTCTTT.

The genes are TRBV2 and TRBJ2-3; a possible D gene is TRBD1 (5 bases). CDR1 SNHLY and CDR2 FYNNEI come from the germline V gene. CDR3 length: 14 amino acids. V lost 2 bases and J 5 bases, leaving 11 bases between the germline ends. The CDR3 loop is CASSELSRGDTQYF. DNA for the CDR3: TGTGCCAGCAGTGAACTCAGTAGGGGAGATACGCAGTATTTT.